This TCR beta chain was captured by sequencing in a study of T cells in Graves' hyperthyroidism and ophthalmopathy. Findings and caveats of the study: A 13 V-J model separated ophthalmopathy from stable hyperthyroidism.

TCR beta CDR3 regions were amplified from RNA. The HTBI set primed first-round TCR CDR3 RT-PCR. MiXCR, run by TCRdb on the multiplex PCR reads, gives a single entry per CDR3 protein. The repertoire holds around 700,000 distinct CDR3 sequences, with roughly 20% as singletons. The CDR3 runs 13 residues. CDR1 is WSHSY and CDR2 is SAAADI in the germline V gene. V gave up 5 bases and J gave up 2 bases, with 10 bases separating them. This clonotype was observed a handful of times. Its antigen is not identified. This receptor was identified in a woman in her fifties or sixties with Graves' hyperthyroidism that later progressed to Graves' ophthalmopathy. The sample consisted of blood. The rearrangement joins TRBV10-2 to TRBJ2-7; D possibly uses TRBD1 or TRBD2 (5 bases each). In DNA form, the CDR3 reads TGCGCCAGCAGTTGGGACGGCCCCTACGAGCAGTACTTC. Translating it yields CASSWDGPYEQYF.